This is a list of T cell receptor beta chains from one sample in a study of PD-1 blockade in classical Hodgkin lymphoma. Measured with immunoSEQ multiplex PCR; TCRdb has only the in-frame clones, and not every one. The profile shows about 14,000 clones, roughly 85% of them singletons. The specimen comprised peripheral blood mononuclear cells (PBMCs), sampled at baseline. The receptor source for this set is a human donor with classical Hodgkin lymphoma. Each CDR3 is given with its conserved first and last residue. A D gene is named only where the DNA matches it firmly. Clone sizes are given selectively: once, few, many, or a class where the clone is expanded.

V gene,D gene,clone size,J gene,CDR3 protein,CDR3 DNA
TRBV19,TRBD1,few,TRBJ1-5,CASIGYPGQGPTQRNQPQHF,TGTGCCAGTATCGGGTATCCGGGACAGGGCCCTACCCAGCGCAATCAGCCCCAGCATTTT
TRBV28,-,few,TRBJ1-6,CASSLSVQVNSPLHF,TGTGCCAGCAGTTTATCAGTACAGGTGAATTCACCCCTCCACTTT
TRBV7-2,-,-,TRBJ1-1,CASSLVFGALNTEAFF,TGTGCCAGCAGCTTAGTTTTCGGGGCCTTGAACACTGAAGCTTTCTTT
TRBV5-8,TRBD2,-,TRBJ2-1,CASSWTSGGSPYNEQFF,TGTGCCAGCAGTTGGACTAGCGGGGGGTCTCCCTACAATGAGCAGTTCTTC
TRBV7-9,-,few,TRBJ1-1,CASTRGSTEAFF,TGTGCCAGCACTAGGGGATCTACTGAAGCTTTCTTT
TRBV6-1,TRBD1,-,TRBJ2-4,CASSKGTGAKNIQYF,TGTGCCAGCAGTAAGGGGACAGGGGCCAAAAACATTCAGTACTTC
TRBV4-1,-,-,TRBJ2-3,CASSQDKVGGGRDTQYF,TGCGCCAGCAGCCAAGATAAGGTGGGAGGGGGAAGAGATACGCAGTATTTT
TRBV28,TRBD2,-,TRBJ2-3,CASSFFSGGAPDTQYF,TGTGCCAGCAGTTTTTTCAGCGGGGGGGCCCCAGATACGCAGTATTTT
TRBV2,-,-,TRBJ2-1,CASSPLGLDSTRNEQFF,TGTGCCAGCAGTCCCTTGGGGCTTGACTCTACAAGGAATGAGCAGTTCTTC
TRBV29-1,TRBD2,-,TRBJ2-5,CSVPDAGVETQYF,TGCAGCGTTCCCGACGCGGGGGTCGAGACCCAGTACTTC
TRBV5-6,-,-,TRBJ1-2,CASSLRQINYGYTF,TGTGCCAGCAGCTTGAGGCAGATCAACTATGGCTACACCTTC
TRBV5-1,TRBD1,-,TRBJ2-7,CASAEGQSYEQYF,TGCGCCTCAGCAGAGGGACAGTCCTACGAGCAGTACTTC
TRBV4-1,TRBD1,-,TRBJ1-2,CASSPRETGIYGYTF,TGCGCCAGCAGCCCACGAGAGACAGGGATCTATGGCTACACCTTC
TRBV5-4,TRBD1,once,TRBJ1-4,CASSFGPTGGNEKLFF,TGTGCCAGCAGCTTTGGGCCGACAGGGGGCAATGAAAAACTGTTTTTT
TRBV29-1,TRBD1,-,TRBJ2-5,CSVEGTGQETQYF,TGCAGCGTTGAGGGGACAGGGCAAGAGACCCAGTACTTC
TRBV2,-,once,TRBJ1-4,CASRWRVTNEKLFF,TGTGCCAGCAGGTGGAGGGTTACTAATGAAAAACTGTTTTTT
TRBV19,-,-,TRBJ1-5,CASRVPYSNQPQHF,TGTGCCAGTAGGGTCCCATATAGCAATCAGCCCCAGCATTTT
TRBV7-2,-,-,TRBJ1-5,CASSVRLGDQPQHF,TGTGCCAGCAGCGTAAGGTTGGGGGATCAGCCCCAGCATTTT
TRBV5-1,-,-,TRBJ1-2,CASSLSPVNYGYTF,TGCGCCAGCAGCTTGTCACCGGTGAACTATGGCTACACCTTC
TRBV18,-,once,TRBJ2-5,CASSPPPGETQYF,TGTGCCAGCTCACCCCCACCTGGGGAGACCCAGTACTTC
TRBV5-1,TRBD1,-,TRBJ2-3,CASSSRQGGTDTQYF,TGCGCCAGCAGCTCCAGACAGGGGGGGACAGATACGCAGTATTTT
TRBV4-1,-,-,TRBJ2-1,CASSQEGLPEMSHQFF,TGCGCCAGCAGCCAAGAAGGACTCCCTGAGATGTCCCACCAGTTCTTC
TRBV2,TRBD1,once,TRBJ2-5,CASRQRIQGARETQYF,TGTGCCAGCAGGCAGCGGATACAGGGGGCGAGGGAGACCCAGTACTTC
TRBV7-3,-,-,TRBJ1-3,CASSLDSSGNTIYF,TGTGCCAGCAGCTTAGACAGCTCTGGAAACACCATATATTTT
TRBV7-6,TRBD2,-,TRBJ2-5,CASSPRLAGLQETQYF,TGTGCCAGCAGCCCCAGACTAGCGGGGTTACAAGAGACCCAGTACTTC
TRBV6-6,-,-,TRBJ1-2,CASSYPDRHYGYTF,TGTGCCAGCAGTTACCCTGACAGGCACTATGGCTACACCTTC
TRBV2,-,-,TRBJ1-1,CASSYTEAFF,TGTGCCAGCAGCTACACTGAAGCTTTCTTT
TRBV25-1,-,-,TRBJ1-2,CASSETKANGYTF,TGTGCCAGCAGTGAAACTAAGGCCAACGGCTACACCTTC
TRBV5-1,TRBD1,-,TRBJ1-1,CASSLALSQGVTEAFF,TGCGCCAGCAGCTTGGCCCTGTCTCAGGGGGTTACTGAAGCTTTCTTT
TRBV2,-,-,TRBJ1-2,CASSLQTDYGYTF,TGTGCCAGCAGTCTACAGACAGACTATGGCTACACCTTC
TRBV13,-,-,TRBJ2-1,CASRPRLIYNEQFF,TGTGCCAGCAGGCCCCGACTAATCTACAATGAGCAGTTCTTC
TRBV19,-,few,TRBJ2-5,CASSIRGVFETQYF,TGTGCCAGTAGTATACGCGGGGTATTTGAGACCCAGTACTTC
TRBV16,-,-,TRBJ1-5,CASSQSGGAGNQPQHF,TGTGCCAGCAGCCAATCAGGAGGGGCCGGCAATCAGCCCCAGCATTTT
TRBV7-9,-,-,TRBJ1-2,CASSLIGSGYTF,TGTGCCAGCAGCTTAATAGGGTCTGGCTACACCTTC
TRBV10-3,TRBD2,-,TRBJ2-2,CAIRQTSGGNTGELFF,TGTGCCATCAGGCAGACTAGCGGGGGGAACACCGGGGAGCTGTTTTTT
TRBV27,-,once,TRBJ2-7,CASKPARSSYEQYF,TGTGCCAGCAAGCCCGCGCGGAGCTCCTACGAGCAGTACTTC
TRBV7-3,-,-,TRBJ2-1,CASSPGGPYNEQFF,TGTGCCAGCAGCCCCGGGGGGCCATACAATGAGCAGTTCTTC
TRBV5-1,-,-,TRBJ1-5,CASSLASGLWPQHF,TGCGCCAGCAGCTTGGCCTCAGGGCTGTGGCCCCAGCATTTT
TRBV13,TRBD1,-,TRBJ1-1,CASSSHRGRNTEAFF,TGTGCCAGCAGCTCGCACAGGGGGCGGAACACTGAAGCTTTCTTT
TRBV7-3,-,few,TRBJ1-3,CASSLSGGFGNTIYF,TGTGCCAGCAGCTTATCGGGGGGATTCGGAAACACCATATATTTT
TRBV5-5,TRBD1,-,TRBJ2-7,CASSLSTLTGVPYEQYF,TGTGCCAGCAGCCTGTCCACCCTGACAGGGGTTCCCTACGAGCAGTACTTC
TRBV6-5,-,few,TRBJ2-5,CASSYSIEDQETQYF,TGTGCCAGCAGTTACTCGATAGAGGACCAAGAGACCCAGTACTTC
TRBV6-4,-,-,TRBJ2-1,CASSDGAGSASYNEQFF,TGTGCCAGCAGTGACGGAGCAGGGTCTGCGTCCTACAATGAGCAGTTCTTC
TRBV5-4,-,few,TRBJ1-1,CASSLAHPQRAEAFF,TGTGCCAGCAGCTTGGCACACCCCCAGCGGGCTGAAGCTTTCTTT
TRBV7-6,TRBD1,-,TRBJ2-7,CASSPNRGAQEQYF,TGTGCCAGCAGCCCCAACAGGGGGGCGCAAGAGCAGTACTTC
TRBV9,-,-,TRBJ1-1,CASSYREHTEAFF,TGTGCCAGCAGTTACAGGGAACACACTGAAGCTTTCTTT
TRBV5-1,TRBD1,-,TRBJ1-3,CASRPGTENTIYF,TGCGCCAGCAGGCCCGGGACAGAGAACACCATATATTTT
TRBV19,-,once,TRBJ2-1,CASSLGPGDEQFF,TGTGCCAGTAGTCTCGGGCCTGGGGATGAGCAGTTCTTC
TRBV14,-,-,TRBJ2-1,CASSQELGGAGNEQFF,TGTGCCAGCAGCCAAGAACTGGGCGGGGCGGGCAATGAGCAGTTCTTC
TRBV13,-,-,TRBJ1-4,CASSSGTGYNEKLFF,TGTGCCAGCAGCTCAGGAACAGGTTACAATGAAAAACTGTTTTTT
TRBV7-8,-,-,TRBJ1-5,CASSQPATGTPQHF,TGTGCCAGCAGCCAACCGGCAACAGGGACGCCCCAGCATTTT